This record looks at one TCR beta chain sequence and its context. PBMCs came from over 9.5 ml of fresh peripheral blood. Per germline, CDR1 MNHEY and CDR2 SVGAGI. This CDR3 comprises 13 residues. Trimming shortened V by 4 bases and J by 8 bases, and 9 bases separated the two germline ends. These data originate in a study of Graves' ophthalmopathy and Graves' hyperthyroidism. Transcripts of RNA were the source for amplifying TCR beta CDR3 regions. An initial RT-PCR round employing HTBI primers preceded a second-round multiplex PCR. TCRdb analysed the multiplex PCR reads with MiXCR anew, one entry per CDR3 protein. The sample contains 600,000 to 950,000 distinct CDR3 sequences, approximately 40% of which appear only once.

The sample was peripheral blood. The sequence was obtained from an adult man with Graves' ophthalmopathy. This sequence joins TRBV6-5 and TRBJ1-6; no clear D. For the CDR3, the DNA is TGTGCCAGCAGTTTGACGGTGGATTCACCCCTCCACTTT. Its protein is CASSLTVDSPLHF.